Sequencing of this TCR beta chain was carried out in a study of radiotherapy plus CTLA-4 blockade in lung cancer. On the study more broadly: Patients showed objective responses in roughly 19% of cases and disease control in less than 35%.

Those patients who had chemo-refractory metastatic non-small-cell lung cancer were given focal radiation along with CTLA-4 blockade through ipilimumab. The germline CDR1 and CDR2 sequences are MNHEY and SVGAGI. This CDR3 contains 16 residues. Deletions cut 0 bases from V and 7 bases from J, with 18 bases between. The data were produced by immunoSEQ multiplex PCR, yet TCRdb's version contains in-frame clones alone and is incomplete. The top ten hold nearly 5% of the sample, which has 80,000 to 100,000 clones, about 86% seen once. Findings and limits, study-wide: Expansion of tumor-derived TCR clones was observed in blood after radiotherapy plus ipilimumab.

Comments on this clone: What it binds is not known.

The sequences come from peripheral blood, collected from a patient treated with radiotherapy plus ipilimumab. The chain employs TRBV6-5 and TRBJ1-1; D gene unclear. The receptor was isolated from a human donor with non-small cell lung cancer that progressed on radiotherapy plus ipilimumab. The CDR3 reads CASSYSAGGKRIEAFF. The CDR3 nucleotides are TGTGCCAGCAGTTACTCGGCGGGCGGGAAAAGGATTGAAGCTTTCTTT.